This T cell receptor (beta chain) comes out of a study of cytomegalovirus exposure and HLA in healthy donors. A remark on this clone: As yet, its antigen is unknown.

V dropped 3 bases and J dropped 6 bases, with 15 bases sitting between them. Germline loops: CDR1 MGHDK, CDR2 SYGVNS. This CDR3 spans 14 amino acids. The PCR was carried out with 60 Vbeta primers and 13 Jbeta primers. Sequenced by immunoSEQ multiplex PCR; TCRdb stores in-frame clones only, minus some. The sample shows under 200,000 clones, roughly two thirds of them seen only once. Broader study findings: Follow-up analysis found HLA locus-dependent TCR association rates, highest for DRB1 and lowest for HLA-C. In a later analysis, V- and J-gene trimming of beta chains associated with a DCLRE1C missense variant, replicated independently.

This clonotype was sampled from a woman aged 40 to 50 in good health and CMV-seropositive. V is TRBV25-1 and J is TRBJ2-7; D may be TRBD2 (5 bases). The sequenced sample was PBMCs. The CDR3 here is CASSDTKRVLEQYF. In DNA form, the CDR3 reads TGTGCCAGCAGTGACACGAAGAGGGTACTCGAGCAGTACTTC.